This TCR beta chain originates from a study of radiotherapy plus CTLA-4 blockade in lung cancer. Study in general: Objective response was observed in more than 15% of patients, and disease control in about 30%.

Repertoires were generated with immunoSEQ multiplex PCR, while TCRdb's copy carries only in-frame clones and drops some. Altogether over 40,000 clones are present, 75% to 85% being singletons, with the ten largest covering 3% to 4%. The V gene end was trimmed by 3 bases and the J gene end by 7 bases; junction bases not matched to a gene: 8. Germline V gene data show CDR1 as LNHDA and CDR2 as SQIVND (reference sequence). This CDR3 is 14 amino acids long. Study-wide points: Alongside interferon-beta, early blood T cell clone dynamics were reportedly the best predictor of response.

A note on this clone: Its antigen is currently unknown.

The starting material was peripheral blood, obtained from a patient treated with radiotherapy plus ipilimumab. V and J are TRBV19 and TRBJ1-2, with TRBD1 identical over 7 bases. The TCR originated in a human donor with non-small cell lung cancer who had stable disease on radiotherapy plus ipilimumab. The CDR3, as DNA: TGTGCCAGTAGTATTGGTACAGGGGTTGTTGGCTACACCTTC. This encodes CASSIGTGVVGYTF.